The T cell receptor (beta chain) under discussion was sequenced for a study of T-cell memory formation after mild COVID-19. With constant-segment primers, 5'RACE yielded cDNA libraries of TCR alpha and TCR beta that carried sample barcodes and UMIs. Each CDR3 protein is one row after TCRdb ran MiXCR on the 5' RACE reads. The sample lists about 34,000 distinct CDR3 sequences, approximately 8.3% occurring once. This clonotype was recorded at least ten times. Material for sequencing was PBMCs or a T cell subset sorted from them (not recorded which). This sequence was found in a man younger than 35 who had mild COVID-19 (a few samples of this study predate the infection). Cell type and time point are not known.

This CDR3 is CATSKSSYNEQFF. The CDR3 nucleotides are TGTGCCACCAGTAAAAGCTCCTACAATGAGCAGTTCTTC. The genes are TRBV24-1 and TRBJ2-1; D unclear. Germline V gene sequence: CDR1 KGHDR, CDR2 SFDVKD. This CDR3 contains 13 residues. V was clipped by 6 bases and J by 0 bases, with 5 bases between them.